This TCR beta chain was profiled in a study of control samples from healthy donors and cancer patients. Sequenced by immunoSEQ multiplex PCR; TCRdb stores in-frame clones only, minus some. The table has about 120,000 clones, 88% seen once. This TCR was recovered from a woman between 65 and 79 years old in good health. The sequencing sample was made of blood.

CDR3 DNA sequence: TGTGCCAGCAGTTACTCGATGTCGCCGCCATACTATGGCTACACCTTC. Translating it yields CASSYSMSPPYYGYTF. This chain links TRBV6-2 or TRBV6-3 with TRBJ1-2; D not certain. The V end lost 0 bases, the J end lost 3 bases, and 14 bases lay between the germline ends. Germline values: CDR1 MNHEY, CDR2 SVGEGT. This CDR3 is built from 16 residues.